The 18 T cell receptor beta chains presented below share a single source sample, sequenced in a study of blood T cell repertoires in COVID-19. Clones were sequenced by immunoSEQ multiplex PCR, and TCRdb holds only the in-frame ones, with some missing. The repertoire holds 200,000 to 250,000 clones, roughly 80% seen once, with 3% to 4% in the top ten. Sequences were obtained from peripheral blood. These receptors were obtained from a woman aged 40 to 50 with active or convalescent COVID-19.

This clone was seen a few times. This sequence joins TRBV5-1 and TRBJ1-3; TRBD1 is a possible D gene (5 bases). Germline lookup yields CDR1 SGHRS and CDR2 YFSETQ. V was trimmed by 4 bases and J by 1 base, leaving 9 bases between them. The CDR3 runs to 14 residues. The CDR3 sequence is CASSASGSGNTIYF. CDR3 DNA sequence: TGCGCCAGCAGCGCTTCAGGGTCTGGAAACACCATATATTTT.

CDR3 region: CASSLDRISLSYNEQFF. Here the CDR3 DNA reads TGTGCCAGCAGCTTAGATCGAATCAGTTTATCCTACAATGAGCAGTTCTTC. This chain uses TRBV11-2 with TRBJ2-1; the D is unclear. The V end lost 0 bases, the J end lost 1 base, and 13 bases lay between the germline ends. The CDR3 has 17 residues. Per germline, CDR1 SGHAT and CDR2 FQNNGV.

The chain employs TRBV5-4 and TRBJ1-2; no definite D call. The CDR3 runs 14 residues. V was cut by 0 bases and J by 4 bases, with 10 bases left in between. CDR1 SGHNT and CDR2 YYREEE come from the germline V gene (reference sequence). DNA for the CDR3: TGTGCCAGCAGCTTGGCGGCCCAGGCCTATGGCTACACCTTC. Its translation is CASSLAAQAYGYTF.

The CDR3 DNA sequence: TGTGCCAGCAGTGATCTAGGTAAAACGAACACCGGGGAGCTGTTTTTT. Residues: CASSDLGKTNTGELFF. The V call is TRBV25-1, the J call TRBJ2-2; D is unclear. CDR3 length: 16 amino acids. Germline assignment: CDR1 MGHDK and CDR2 SYGVNS. Trimming pared 3 bases from V and 0 bases from J, leaving 11 bases between.

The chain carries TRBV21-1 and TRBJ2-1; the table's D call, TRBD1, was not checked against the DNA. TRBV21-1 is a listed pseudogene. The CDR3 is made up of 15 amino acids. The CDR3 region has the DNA TGTGCCAGCAGCAACCGGGACAGGGTTTTCAATGAGCAGTTCTTC. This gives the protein CASSNRDRVFNEQFF.

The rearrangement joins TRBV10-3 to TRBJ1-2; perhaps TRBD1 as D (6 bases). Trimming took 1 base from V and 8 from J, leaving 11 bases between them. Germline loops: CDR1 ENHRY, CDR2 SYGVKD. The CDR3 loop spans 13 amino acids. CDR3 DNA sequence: TGTGCCATCAGTGAGTGGGACAAGCCGGGCTACACCTTC. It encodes CAISEWDKPGYTF.

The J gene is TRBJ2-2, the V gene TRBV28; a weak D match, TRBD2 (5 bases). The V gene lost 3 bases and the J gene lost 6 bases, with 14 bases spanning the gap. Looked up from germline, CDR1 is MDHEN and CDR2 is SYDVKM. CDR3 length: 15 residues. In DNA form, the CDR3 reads TGTGCCAGCAGTTTGGTTTTTGGAGGCGCCGGGGAGCTGTTTTTT. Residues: CASSLVFGGAGELFF. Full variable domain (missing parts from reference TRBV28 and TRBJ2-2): DVKVTQSSRYLVKRTGEKVFLECVQDMDHENMFWYRQDPGLGLRLIYFSYDVKMKEKGDIPEGYSVSREKKERFSLILESASTNQTSMYLCASSLVFGGAGELFFGEGSRLTVL.

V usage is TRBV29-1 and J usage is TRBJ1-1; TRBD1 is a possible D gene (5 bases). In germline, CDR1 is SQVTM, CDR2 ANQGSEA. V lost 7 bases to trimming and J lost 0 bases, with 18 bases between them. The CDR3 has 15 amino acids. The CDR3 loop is CSAPRFGAMNTEAFF. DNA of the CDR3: TGCAGCGCCCCCCGTTTTGGGGCAATGAACACTGAAGCTTTCTTT.

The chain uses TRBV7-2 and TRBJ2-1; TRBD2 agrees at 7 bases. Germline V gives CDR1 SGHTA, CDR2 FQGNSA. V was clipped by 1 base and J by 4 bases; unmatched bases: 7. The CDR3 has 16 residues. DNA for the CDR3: TGTGCCAGCAGCTTAGAAGGGGCTAGCGGATACAATGAGCAGTTCTTC. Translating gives CASSLEGASGYNEQFF.

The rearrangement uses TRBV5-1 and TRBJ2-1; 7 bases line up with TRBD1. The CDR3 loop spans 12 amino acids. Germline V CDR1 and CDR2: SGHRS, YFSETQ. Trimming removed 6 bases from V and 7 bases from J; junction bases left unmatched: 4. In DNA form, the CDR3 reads TGCGCCAGCACTCAACAGGGGAATGAGCAGTTCTTC. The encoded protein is CASTQQGNEQFF.

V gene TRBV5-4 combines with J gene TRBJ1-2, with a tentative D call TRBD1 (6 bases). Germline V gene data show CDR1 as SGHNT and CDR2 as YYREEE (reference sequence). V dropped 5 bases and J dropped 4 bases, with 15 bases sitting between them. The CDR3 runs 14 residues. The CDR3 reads CASRPQGGGYGYTF. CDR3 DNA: TGTGCCAGCAGGCCACAGGGCGGCGGCTATGGCTACACCTTC.

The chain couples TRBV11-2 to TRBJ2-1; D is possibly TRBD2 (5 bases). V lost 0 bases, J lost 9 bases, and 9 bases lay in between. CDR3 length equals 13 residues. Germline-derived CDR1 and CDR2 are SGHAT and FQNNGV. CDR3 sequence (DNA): TGTGCCAGCAGCTTAGAGCGGGCAGGTGAGCAGTTCTTC. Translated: CASSLERAGEQFF.

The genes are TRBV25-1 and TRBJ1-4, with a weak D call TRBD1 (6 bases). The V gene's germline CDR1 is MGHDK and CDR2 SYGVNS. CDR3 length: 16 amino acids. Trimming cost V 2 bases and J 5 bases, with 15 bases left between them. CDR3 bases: TGTGCCAGCAGTGAACCTCACAGGGCTCTAAATGAAAAACTGTTTTTT. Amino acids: CASSEPHRALNEKLFF.

CDR3 sequence (DNA): TGTGCCAGCAGGGTGGACGGACTCGCGGGCTACACCTTC. Its protein product is CASRVDGLAGYTF. The genes are TRBV6-5 and TRBJ1-2; D unclear. CDR1 is MNHEY, CDR2 SVGAGI, per germline. Trimming left V 6 bases short and J 8 bases short, with 16 bases between. The CDR3 loop spans 13 amino acids.

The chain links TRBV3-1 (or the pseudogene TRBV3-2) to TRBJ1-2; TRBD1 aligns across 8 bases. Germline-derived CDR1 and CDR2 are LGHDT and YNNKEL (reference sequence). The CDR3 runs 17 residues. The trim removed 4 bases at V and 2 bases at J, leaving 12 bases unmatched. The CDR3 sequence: CASSPGQGPLLNYGYTF. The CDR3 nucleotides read TGTGCCAGCAGCCCTGGACAGGGCCCTTTGCTCAACTATGGCTACACCTTC.

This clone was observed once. The CDR3: CATGTGYGYTF. CDR3 nucleotide sequence: TGTGCCACTGGGACAGGCTATGGCTACACCTTC. The chain employs TRBV2 and TRBJ1-2; TRBD1 aligns across 8 bases. The CDR3 covers 11 residues. The V and J ends lost 10 bases and 4 bases, in that order; junction bases with no gene match: 2. CDR1 is SNHLY and CDR2 is FYNNEI in the germline V gene.

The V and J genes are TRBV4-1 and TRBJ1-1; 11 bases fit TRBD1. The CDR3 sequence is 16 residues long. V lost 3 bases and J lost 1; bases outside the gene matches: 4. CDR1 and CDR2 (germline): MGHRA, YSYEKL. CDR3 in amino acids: CASSQLGQGANTEAFF. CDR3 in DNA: TGCGCCAGCAGCCAGCTCGGACAGGGGGCGAACACTGAAGCTTTCTTT.

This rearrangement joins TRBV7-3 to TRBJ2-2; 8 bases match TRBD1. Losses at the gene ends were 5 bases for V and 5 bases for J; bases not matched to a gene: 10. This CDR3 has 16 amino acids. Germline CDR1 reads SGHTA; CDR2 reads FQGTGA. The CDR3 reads CASSEGQGKFTGELFF. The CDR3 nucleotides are TGTGCCAGCAGCGAAGGACAGGGCAAGTTTACCGGGGAGCTGTTTTTT.